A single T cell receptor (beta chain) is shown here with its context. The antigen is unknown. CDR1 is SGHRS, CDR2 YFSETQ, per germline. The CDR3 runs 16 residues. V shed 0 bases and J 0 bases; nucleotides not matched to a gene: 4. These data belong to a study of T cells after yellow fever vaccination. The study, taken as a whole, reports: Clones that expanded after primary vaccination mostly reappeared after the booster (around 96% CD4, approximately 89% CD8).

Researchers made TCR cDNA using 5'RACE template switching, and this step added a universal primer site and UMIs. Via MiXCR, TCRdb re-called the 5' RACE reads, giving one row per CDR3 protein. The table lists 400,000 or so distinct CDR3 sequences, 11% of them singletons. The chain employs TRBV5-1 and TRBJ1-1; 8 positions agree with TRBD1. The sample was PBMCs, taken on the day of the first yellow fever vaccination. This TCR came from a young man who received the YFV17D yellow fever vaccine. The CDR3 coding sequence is TGCGCCAGCAGCTTGGCCGACAGGGGCATGAACACTGAAGCTTTCTTT. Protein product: CASSLADRGMNTEAFF.